Listed here is a single T cell receptor (beta chain). The record originates from a study of technical replicates of blood from a handful of donors. CDR1 is SGHAT, CDR2 FQNNGV, per germline. The CDR3 contains 14 residues. The V gene end was trimmed by 5 bases and the J gene end by 2 bases; junction bases not matched to a gene: 4. Some clones are missing from TCRdb's copy, which holds only in-frame ones; the method was immunoSEQ multiplex PCR. The sample lists around 72,000 clones; 95% to 98% were seen once. The sequenced sample was T cells isolated from PBMCs. The J gene is TRBJ2-7, the V gene TRBV11-2; 9 bases align to TRBD1. The source is a human donor in good health. This CDR3 reads CASSRRQGAYEQYF. The CDR3 nucleotides are TGTGCCAGCAGCCGCCGACAGGGGGCCTACGAGCAGTACTTC.